A single T cell receptor (beta chain) is shown here with its context. The data originate from a study of shared T cell receptors in the human thymus. Only in-frame clones appear in the TCRdb table, and some are missing; sequencing was by immunoSEQ multiplex PCR. The sample gives 500,000 to 750,000 clones, approximately 88% of which show up once; 0.0095% to 0.013% is in the top ten. The germline gives CDR1 SGHDN, CDR2 FVKESK. With 1 base clipped from V and 0 bases from J, the junction kept 6 bases outside the gene matches. This CDR3 is built from 16 residues. In addition, the sample was reused for a study of human thymus T cells. That work contributes: Thymic tissue was derived from resections collected during corrective heart surgery.

This clonotype was obtained from a boy younger than two with a congenital heart defect. The chain employs TRBV14 and TRBJ2-7; 7 nucleotides agree with TRBD2. The sample was thymocytes. The CDR3 is CASSQAGGPFSYEQYF. Here the CDR3 DNA reads TGTGCCAGCAGCCAAGCGGGAGGCCCCTTCTCCTACGAGCAGTACTTC.